This TCR beta chain appears in the sequencing data of a study of cytomegalovirus exposure and HLA in healthy donors (dated by TCRdb to the late 2010s). With regard to the full study: The 500 to 800 repertoires of the first cohort and the roughly 120 validation repertoires were produced on the same platform, according to a later analysis. Along with the approximately 700-subject first cohort, a separate validation cohort of over 90 different subjects was used. The aim of the study was to test whether cataloging public T cell receptors could identify signatures of past pathogen exposure. The study combined high-throughput TCR immunosequencing, statistical association of individual TCRs with disease status, and machine learning to predict cytomegalovirus infection status. What the research found in general, with its limitations: Three of the identified cytomegalovirus-associated TCR beta chains were confirmed in vitro to be specific for cytomegalovirus antigens. All 110 or so repertoires were used to score co-occurrence in the validation cohort in a later analysis, because that analysis had no HLA typing for the cohort. The authors suggested that the approach could potentially be extended to other disease states and immunological phenotypes. Cytomegalovirus status was reported to be diagnosed by the classifier with high specificity and sensitivity in both the original and validation cohorts. Of the cluster scores, around 95% were above 0 in a later analysis, which found that TCRs clustered in the first cohort also tended to co-occur in the 110 or so validation repertoires. Most TCR sequences were observed very rarely across donors, whereas some public TCRs were present in many individuals. A total of 150 or so TCR beta chains were listed by the study as associated with cytomegalovirus.

Sequences SGHRS (CDR1) and YFSETQ (CDR2) are obtained from the germline V gene. Counted from cysteine to phenylalanine, this CDR3 has 14 amino acids. CDR3 DNA only is kept here, 42 bases in frame from base 1. V is pared back by 7 bases and J by 2 bases, with 15 bases lying between the germline termini. Donors formed part of the validation cohort, which comprised over a hundred subjects and was distinct from the first cohort of several hundred subjects. The library was obtained by the immunoSEQ multiplex PCR assay. In the original analysis: To diagnose cytomegalovirus status from the catalog of TCR beta chain sequences, a statistical classification framework was built. Held by TCRdb, this immuneACCESS table contains in-frame sequences only and omits some clones. Under half of the omission traces to an unresolved V gene where checked; the cause of the rest is unknown. The V and J calls and clone size are taken from that table; D and trimming were inferred from the DNA. The sample table shows about 200,000 clones, and around 80% are seen once. The top ten clones comprise 1% to 1.5% of the sample.

As for this clone: It lacks a known antigen. No qualities accompany the bases; no much larger clone lies one base away.

The sequence was obtained from a woman aged 25 to 39 in good health and CMV-seronegative. The sequence joins TRBV5-1 to TRBJ2-5; the D gene is perhaps TRBD1, from 5 matching bases. Specimen: PBMCs. The CDR3 has the sequence CASGPGREQETQYF. The DNA sequence reads TGCGCCAGCGGTCCGGGCAGGGAACAAGAGACCCAGTACTTC.